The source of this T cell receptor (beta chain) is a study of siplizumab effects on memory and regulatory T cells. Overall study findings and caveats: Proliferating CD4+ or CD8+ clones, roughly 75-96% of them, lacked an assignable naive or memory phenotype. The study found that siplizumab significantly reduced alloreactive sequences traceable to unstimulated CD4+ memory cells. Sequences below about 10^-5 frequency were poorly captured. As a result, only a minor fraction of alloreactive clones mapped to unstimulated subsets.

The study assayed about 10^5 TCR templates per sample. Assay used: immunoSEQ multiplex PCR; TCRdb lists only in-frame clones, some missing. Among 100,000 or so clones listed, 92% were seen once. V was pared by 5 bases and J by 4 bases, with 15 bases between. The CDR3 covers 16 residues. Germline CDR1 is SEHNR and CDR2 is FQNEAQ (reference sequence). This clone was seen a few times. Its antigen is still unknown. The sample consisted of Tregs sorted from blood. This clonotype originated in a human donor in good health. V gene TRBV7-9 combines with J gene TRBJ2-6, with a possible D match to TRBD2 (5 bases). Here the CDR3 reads CASSGGPRMGANVLTF. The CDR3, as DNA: TGTGCCAGCAGCGGCGGGCCTCGGATGGGGGCCAACGTCCTGACTTTC.